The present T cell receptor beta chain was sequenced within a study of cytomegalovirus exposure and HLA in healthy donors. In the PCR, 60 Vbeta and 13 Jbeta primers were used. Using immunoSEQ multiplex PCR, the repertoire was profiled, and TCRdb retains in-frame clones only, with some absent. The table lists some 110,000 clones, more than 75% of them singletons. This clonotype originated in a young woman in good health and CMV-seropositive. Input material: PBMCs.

The CDR3 reads CASSHGGFGGTEAFF. CDR3 DNA sequence: TGTGCCAGCAGTCACGGGGGTTTCGGGGGGACTGAAGCTTTCTTT. V gene TRBV6-5 combines with J gene TRBJ1-1, with a weak D call TRBD1 (5 bases). The CDR3 has 15 amino acids. CDR1 MNHEY and CDR2 SVGAGI come from the germline V gene. V gave up 5 bases and J gave up 5 bases, with 18 bases separating them.